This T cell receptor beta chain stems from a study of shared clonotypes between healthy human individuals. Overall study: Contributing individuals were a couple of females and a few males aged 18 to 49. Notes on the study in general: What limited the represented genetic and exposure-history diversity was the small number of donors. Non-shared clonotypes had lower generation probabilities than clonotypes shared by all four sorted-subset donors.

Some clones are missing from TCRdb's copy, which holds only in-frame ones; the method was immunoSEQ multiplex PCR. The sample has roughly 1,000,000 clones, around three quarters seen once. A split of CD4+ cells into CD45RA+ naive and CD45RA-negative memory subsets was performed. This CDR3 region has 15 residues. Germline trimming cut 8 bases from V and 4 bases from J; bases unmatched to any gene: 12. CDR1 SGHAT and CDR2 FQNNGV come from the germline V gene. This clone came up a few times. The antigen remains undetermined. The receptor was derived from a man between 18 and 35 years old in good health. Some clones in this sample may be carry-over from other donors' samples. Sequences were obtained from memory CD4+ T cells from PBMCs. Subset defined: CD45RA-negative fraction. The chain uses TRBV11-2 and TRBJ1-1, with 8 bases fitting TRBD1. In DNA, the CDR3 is TGTGCCAGCGGACGTTTAAGACAGGGGACCACTGAAGCTTTCTTT. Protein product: CASGRLRQGTTEAFF.